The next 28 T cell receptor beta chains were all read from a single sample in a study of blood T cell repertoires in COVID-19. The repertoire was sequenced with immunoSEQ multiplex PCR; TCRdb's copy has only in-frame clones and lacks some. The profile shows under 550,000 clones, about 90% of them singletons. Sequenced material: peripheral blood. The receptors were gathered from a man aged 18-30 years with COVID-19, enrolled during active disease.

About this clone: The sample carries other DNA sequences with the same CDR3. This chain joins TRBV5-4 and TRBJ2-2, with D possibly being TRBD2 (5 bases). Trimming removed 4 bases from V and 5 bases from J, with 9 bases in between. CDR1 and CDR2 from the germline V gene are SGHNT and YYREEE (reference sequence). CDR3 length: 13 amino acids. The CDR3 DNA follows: TGTGCCAGCAGCCCGTCGGGAACCGGGGAGCTGTTTTTT. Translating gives CASSPSGTGELFF. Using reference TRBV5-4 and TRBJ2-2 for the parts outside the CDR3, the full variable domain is ETGVTQSPTHLIKTRGQQVTLRCSSQSGHNTVSWYQQALGQGPQFIFQYYREEENGRGNFPPRFSGLQFPNYSSELNVNALELDDSALYLCASSPSGTGELFFGEGSRLTVL.

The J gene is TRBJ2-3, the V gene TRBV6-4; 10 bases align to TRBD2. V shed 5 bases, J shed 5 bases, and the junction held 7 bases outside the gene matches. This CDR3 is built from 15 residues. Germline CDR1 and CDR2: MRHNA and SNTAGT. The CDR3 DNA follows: TGTGCCAGCAGTCCCAGCGGGGGGGCTGAAGATACGCAGTATTTT. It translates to CASSPSGGAEDTQYF.

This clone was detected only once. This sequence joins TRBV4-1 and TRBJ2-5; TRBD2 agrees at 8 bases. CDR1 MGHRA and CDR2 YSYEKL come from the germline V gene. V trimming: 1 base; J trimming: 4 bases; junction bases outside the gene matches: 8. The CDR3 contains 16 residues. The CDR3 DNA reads TGCGCCAGCAGCCAAGGGCAGCGGGAGTCGGTAGAGACCCAGTACTTC. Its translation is CASSQGQRESVETQYF.

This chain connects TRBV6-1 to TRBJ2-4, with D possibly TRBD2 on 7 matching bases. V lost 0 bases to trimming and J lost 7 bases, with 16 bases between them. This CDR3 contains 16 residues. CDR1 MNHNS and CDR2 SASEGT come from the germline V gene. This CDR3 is CASSEADGGGGNIQYF. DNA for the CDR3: TGTGCCAGCAGTGAAGCAGATGGGGGAGGGGGGAACATTCAGTACTTC.

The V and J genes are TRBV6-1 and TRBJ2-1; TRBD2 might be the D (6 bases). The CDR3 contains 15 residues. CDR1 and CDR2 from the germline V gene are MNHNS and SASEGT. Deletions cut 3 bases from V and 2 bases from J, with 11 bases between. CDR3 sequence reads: CASSEVPGAYNEQFF. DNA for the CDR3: TGTGCCAGCAGTGAGGTGCCGGGGGCCTACAATGAGCAGTTCTTC.

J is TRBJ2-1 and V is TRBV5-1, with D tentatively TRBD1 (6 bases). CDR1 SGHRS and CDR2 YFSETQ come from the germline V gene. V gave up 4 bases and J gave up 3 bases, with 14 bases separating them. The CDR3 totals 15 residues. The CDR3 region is CASSPRGEYYNEQFF. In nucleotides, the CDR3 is TGCGCCAGCAGCCCCAGGGGCGAATACTACAATGAGCAGTTCTTC.

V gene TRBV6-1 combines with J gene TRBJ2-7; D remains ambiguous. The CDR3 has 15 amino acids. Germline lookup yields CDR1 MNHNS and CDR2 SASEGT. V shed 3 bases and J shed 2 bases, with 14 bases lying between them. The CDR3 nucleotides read TGTGCCAGCAGTGATCCCCCTCCAGAAACCTACGAGCAGTACTTC. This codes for CASSDPPPETYEQYF.

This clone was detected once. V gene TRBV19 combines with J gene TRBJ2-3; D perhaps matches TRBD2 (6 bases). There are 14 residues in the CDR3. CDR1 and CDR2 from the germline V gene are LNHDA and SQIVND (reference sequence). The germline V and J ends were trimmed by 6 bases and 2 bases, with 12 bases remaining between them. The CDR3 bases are TGTGCCAGTAGGGGAGGCAGGGCCACAGATACGCAGTATTTT. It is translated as CASRGGRATDTQYF. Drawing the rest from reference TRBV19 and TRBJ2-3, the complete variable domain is DGGITQSPKYLFRKEGQNVTLSCEQNLNHDAMYWYRQDPGQGLRLIYYSQIVNDFQKGDIAEGYSVSREKKESFPLTVTSAQKNPTAFYLCASRGGRATDTQYFGPGTRLTVL.

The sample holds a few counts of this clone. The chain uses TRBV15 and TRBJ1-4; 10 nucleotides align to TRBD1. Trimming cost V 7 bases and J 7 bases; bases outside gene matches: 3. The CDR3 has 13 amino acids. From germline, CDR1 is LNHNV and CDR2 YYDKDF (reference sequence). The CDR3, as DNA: TGTGCCACCACCCGGGACAGGGGTGAAAAACTGTTTTTT. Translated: CATTRDRGEKLFF. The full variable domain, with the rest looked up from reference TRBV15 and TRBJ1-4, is DAMVIQNPRYQVTQFGKPVTLSCSQTLNHNVMYWYQQKSSQAPKLLFHYYDKDFNNEADTPDNFQSRRPNTSFCFLDIRSPGLGDTAMYLCATTRDRGEKLFFGSGTQLSVL.

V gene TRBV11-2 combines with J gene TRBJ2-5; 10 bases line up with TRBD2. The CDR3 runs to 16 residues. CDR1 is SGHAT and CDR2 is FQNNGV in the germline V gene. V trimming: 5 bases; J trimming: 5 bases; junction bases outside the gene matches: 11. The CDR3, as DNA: TGTGCCAGCAGCCCGAGTGGTAGCGGGAGGTGGGAGACCCAGTACTTC. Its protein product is CASSPSGSGRWETQYF.

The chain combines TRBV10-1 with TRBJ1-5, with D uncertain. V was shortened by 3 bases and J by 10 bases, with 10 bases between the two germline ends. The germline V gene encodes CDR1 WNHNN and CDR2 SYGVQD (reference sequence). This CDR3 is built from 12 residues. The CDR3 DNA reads TGCGCCAGCAGTGACAGTCAGTTTCCCCAGCATTTT. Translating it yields CASSDSQFPQHF.

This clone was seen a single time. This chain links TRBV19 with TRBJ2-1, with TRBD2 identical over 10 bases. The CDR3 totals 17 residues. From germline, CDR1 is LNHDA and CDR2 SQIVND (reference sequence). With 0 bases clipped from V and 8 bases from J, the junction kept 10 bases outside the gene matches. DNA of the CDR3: TGTGCCAGTAGTATAGATTCGGCTAGCGGGAGCATCGATGAGCAGTTCTTC. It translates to CASSIDSASGSIDEQFF.

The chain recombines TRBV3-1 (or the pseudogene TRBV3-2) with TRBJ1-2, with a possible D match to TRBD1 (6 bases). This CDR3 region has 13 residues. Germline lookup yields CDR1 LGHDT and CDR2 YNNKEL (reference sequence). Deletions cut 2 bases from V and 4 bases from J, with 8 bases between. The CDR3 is CASSQKGVYGYTF. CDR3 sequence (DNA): TGTGCCAGCAGCCAAAAGGGGGTCTATGGCTACACCTTC.

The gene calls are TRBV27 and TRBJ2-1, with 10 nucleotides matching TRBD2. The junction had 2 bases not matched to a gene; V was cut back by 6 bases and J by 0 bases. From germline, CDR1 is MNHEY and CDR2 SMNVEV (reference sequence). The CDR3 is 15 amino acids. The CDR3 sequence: CASRLAGSSYNEQFF. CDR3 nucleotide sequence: TGTGCCAGCAGACTAGCGGGAAGCTCCTACAATGAGCAGTTCTTC.

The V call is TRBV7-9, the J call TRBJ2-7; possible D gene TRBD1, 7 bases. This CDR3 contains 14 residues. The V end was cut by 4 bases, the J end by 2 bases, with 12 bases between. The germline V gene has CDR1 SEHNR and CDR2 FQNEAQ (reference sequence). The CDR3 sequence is CASSSGDRPYEQYF. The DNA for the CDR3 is TGTGCCAGCAGCTCGGGGGACAGACCCTACGAGCAGTACTTC. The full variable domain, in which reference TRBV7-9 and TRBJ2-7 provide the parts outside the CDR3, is DTGVSQNPRHKITKRGQNVTFRCDPISEHNRLYWYRQTLGQGPEFLTYFQNEAQLEKSRLLSDRFSAERPKGSFSTLEIQRTEQGDSAMYLCASSSGDRPYEQYFGPGTRLTVT.

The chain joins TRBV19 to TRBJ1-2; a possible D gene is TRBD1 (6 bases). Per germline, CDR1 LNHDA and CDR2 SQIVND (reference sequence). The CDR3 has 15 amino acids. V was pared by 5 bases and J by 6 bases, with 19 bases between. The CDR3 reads CASSWTASSIDGYTF. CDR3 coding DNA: TGTGCCAGTAGTTGGACAGCCTCCTCCATTGATGGCTACACCTTC. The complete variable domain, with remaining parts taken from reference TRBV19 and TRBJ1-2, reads DGGITQSPKYLFRKEGQNVTLSCEQNLNHDAMYWYRQDPGQGLRLIYYSQIVNDFQKGDIAEGYSVSREKKESFPLTVTSAQKNPTAFYLCASSWTASSIDGYTFGSGTRLTVV.

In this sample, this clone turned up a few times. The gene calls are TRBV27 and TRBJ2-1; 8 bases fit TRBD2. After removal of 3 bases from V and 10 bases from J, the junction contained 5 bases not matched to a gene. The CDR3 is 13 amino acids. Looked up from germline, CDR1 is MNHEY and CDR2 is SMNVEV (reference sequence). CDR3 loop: CASSFAAGGEQFF. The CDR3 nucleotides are TGTGCCAGCAGTTTTGCGGCGGGAGGAGAGCAGTTCTTC.

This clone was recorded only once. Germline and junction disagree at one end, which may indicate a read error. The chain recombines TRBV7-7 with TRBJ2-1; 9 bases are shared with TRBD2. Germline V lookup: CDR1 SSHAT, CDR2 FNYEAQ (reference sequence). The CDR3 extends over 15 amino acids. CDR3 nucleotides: TGTGCTAGCAGCTCATCTAGCGGGACCCTCGATGAGCAGTTCTTC. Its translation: CASSSSSGTLDEQFF.

The CDR3 reads CASSTRLFNYGYTF. The CDR3 DNA reads TGTGCCAGTAGTACCAGACTGTTTAACTATGGCTACACCTTC. The chain combines TRBV19 with TRBJ1-2; D uncertain. This CDR3 contains 14 residues. Germline lookup yields CDR1 LNHDA and CDR2 SQIVND (reference sequence). V lost 4 bases, J lost 1 base, and 10 bases lay in between.

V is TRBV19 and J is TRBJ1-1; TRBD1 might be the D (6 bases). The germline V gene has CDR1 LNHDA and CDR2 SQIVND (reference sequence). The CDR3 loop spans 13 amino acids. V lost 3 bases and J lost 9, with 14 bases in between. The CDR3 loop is CASSISGTSKAFF. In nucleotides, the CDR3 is TGTGCCAGTAGTATCTCCGGGACATCAAAAGCTTTCTTT.

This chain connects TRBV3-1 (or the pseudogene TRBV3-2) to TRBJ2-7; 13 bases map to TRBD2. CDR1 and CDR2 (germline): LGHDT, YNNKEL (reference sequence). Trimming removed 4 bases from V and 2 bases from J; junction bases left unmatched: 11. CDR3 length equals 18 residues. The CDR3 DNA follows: TGTGCCAGCAGCCGCGGGACTAGCGGGACCGGATTTCCCTACGAGCAGTACTTC. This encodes CASSRGTSGTGFPYEQYF.

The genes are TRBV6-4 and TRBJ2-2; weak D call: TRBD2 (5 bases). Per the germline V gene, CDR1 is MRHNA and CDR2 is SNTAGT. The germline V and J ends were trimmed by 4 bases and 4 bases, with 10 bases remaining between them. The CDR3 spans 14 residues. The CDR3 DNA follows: TGTGCCAGCAGTGCAAAGAGCGGCACCGGGGAGCTGTTTTTT. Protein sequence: CASSAKSGTGELFF.

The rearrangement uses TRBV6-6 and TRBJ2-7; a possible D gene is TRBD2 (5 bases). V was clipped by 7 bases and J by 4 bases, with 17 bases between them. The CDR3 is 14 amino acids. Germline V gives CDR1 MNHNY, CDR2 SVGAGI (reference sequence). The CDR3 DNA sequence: TGTGCCAGCACCCTAGGGAGTCCCGGGTACGAGCAGTACTTC. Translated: CASTLGSPGYEQYF.

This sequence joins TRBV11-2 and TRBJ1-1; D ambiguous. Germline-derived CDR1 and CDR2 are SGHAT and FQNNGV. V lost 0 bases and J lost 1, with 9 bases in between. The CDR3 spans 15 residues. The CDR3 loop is CASSLDLYTNTEAFF. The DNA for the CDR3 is TGTGCCAGCAGCTTAGATCTGTACACGAACACTGAAGCTTTCTTT.

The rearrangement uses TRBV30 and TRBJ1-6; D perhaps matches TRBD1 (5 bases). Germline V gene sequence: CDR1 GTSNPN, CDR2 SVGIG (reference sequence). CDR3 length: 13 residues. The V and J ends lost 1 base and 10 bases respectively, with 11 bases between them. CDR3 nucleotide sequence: TGTGCCTGGAGTGCCCAGGGAAGGTCACCCCTCCACTTT. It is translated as CAWSAQGRSPLHF.

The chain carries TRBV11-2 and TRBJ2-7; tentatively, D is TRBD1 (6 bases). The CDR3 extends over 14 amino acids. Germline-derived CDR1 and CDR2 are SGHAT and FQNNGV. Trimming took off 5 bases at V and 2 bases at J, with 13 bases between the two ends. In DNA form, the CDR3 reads TGTGCCAGCAGCCCACAGGGCTCCACCTACGAGCAGTACTTC. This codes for CASSPQGSTYEQYF.

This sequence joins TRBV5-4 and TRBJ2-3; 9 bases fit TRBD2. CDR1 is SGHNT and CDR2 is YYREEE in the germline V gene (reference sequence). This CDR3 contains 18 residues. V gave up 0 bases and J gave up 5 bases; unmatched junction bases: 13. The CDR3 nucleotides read TGTGCCAGCAGCTTGGCCCGTTCGCGGGAGGGGTCGGGAGATACGCAGTATTTT. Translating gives CASSLARSREGSGDTQYF.

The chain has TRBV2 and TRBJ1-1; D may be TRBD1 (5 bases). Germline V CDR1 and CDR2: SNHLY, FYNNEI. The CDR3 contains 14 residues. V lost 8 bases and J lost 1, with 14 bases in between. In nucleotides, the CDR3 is TGTGCCAGCGGTCAGGGTTTGCCGAACACTGAAGCTTTCTTT. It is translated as CASGQGLPNTEAFF.